The T cell receptor (beta chain) described here comes from a study of blood T cell repertoires in COVID-19. Across the whole study: Some COVID-19 samples were acute and others convalescent; all came from the United States, Italy and Spain. The analysed material was cDNA or gDNA that came from T cells, B-cell-depleted T cells, or PBMCs.

This table comes from immunoSEQ multiplex PCR, and its TCRdb copy is limited to in-frame clones, with some not included. The sample has 85,000 to 130,000 clones; roughly 84% are singletons. This clone has only a few counts. The V end was cut by 2 bases, the J end by 4 bases, with 11 bases between. There are 15 residues in the CDR3. Germline loops: CDR1 SEHNR, CDR2 FQNEAQ (reference sequence). The clonotype was recovered from a man in his 60s with acute or convalescent COVID-19. Sequencing input: peripheral blood. The rearrangement links TRBV7-9 to TRBJ2-2, with D possibly being TRBD1 (6 bases). The CDR3 DNA reads TGTGCCAGCAGCTTAAGGACAGCGCCCACCGGGGAGCTGTTTTTT. Its protein product is CASSLRTAPTGELFF. Full variable domain (remainder filled in from reference TRBV7-9 and TRBJ2-2): DTGVSQNPRHKITKRGQNVTFRCDPISEHNRLYWYRQTLGQGPEFLTYFQNEAQLEKSRLLSDRFSAERPKGSFSTLEIQRTEQGDSAMYLCASSLRTAPTGELFFGEGSRLTVL.